Shown below are 2 T cell receptor beta chains from a single sample sequenced in a study of regulatory T cells in long-lasting Graves disease listed by TCRdb under 2021. Reading the label with the study, this specimen's time point is: persistent/refractory GD, antithyroid drugs over 5 years with positive TRAb. RNA was extracted from PBMCs in TRIzol for both TCR sequencing and RNA sequencing. Library generation was performed with multiplex PCR. The run used an Illumina HiSeq 4000. TCR beta libraries were built with iRepertoire HTBI primers and Arm-PCR amplification of CDR3 regions. TCRdb trimmed public reads at Q25 via fastp, called clones via MiXCR and kept in-frame beta chains. Each entry merges the rows of one CDR3 protein and shows their most common DNA and genes. The sample table holds approximately 470,000 distinct CDR3 sequences, of which more than 20% were seen once. In total, the top ten clones hold roughly 8% of the sample.

The sample in question was peripheral blood mononuclear cells (PBMCs), obtained when the disease was refractory, from a patient treated with antithyroid drugs. The source is a female donor with Graves disease.

The sample holds a few counts of this clonotype. This chain uses TRBV29-1 with TRBJ1-5; 7 bases agree with TRBD1. The V and J ends lost 4 bases and 4 bases, in that order; junction bases with no gene match: 7. CDR3 size: 14 residues. The germline V gene has CDR1 SQVTM and CDR2 ANQGSEA. CDR3 residues: CSVVWAGGNQPQHF. Here the CDR3 DNA reads TGCAGCGTTGTTTGGGCAGGGGGGAATCAGCCCCAGCATTTT.

This clonotype was seen ten or more times. This rearrangement joins TRBV28 to TRBJ2-7; 7 nucleotides agree with TRBD1. The CDR3 contains 14 residues. Germline CDR1 MDHEN, CDR2 SYDVKM. Trimming at V came to 6 bases and at J to 1 base, leaving 6 bases not matched to a gene. The CDR3 DNA sequence: TGTGCCAGCAGCCAAACAGGGGTATCCTACGAGCAGTACTTC. Amino acid sequence: CASSQTGVSYEQYF.